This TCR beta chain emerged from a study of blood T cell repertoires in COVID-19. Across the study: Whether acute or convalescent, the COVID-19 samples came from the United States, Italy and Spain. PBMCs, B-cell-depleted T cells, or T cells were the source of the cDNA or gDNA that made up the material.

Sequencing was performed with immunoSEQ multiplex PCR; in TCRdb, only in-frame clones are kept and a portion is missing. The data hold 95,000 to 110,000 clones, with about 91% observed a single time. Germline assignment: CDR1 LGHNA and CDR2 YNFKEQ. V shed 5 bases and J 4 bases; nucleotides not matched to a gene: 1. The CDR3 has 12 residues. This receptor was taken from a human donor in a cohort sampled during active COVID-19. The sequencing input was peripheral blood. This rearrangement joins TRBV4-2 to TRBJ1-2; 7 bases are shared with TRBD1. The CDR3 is CASSDRAYGYTF. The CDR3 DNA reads TGTGCCAGCAGCGACAGGGCCTATGGCTACACCTTC.